This TCR beta chain was sequenced during a study of cytomegalovirus exposure and HLA in healthy donors. PCR amplification relied on 60 Vbeta primers (plus 13 Jbeta primers). The protocol was immunoSEQ multiplex PCR, while the TCRdb copy is restricted to in-frame clones and leaves out a portion. The table has 150,000 to 200,000 clones, 77% seen once. The TCR comes from a woman between 55 and 75 years old in good health and CMV-seropositive. The source material was PBMCs.

CDR3 region: CASSLGQGLGITEAFF. The CDR3 DNA follows: TGTGCCAGCAGTTTGGGGCAGGGGTTAGGGATCACTGAAGCTTTCTTT. The chain is built from TRBV28 and TRBJ1-1; D perhaps matches TRBD1 (6 bases). Germline V gene data show CDR1 as MDHEN and CDR2 as SYDVKM. The CDR3 has 16 amino acids. Trimming stripped 3 bases from V and 4 bases from J, with 18 bases between. Full variable domain (rest looked up from reference TRBV28 and TRBJ1-1): DVKVTQSSRYLVKRTGEKVFLECVQDMDHENMFWYRQDPGLGLRLIYFSYDVKMKEKGDIPEGYSVSREKKERFSLILESASTNQTSMYLCASSLGQGLGITEAFFGQGTRLTVV.